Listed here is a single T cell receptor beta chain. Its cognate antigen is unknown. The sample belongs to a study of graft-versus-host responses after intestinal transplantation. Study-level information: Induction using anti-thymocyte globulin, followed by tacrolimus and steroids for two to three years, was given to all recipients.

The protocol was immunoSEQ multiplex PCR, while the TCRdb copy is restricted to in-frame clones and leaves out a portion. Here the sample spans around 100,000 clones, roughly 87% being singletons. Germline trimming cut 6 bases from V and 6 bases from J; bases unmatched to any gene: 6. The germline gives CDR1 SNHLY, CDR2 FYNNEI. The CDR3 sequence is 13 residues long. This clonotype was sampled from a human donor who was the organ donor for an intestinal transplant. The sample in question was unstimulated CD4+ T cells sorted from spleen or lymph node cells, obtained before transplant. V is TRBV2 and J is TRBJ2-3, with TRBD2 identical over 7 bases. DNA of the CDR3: TGTGCCAGCAGGGCTAGCGGTTATGATACGCAGTATTTT. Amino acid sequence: CASRASGYDTQYF.